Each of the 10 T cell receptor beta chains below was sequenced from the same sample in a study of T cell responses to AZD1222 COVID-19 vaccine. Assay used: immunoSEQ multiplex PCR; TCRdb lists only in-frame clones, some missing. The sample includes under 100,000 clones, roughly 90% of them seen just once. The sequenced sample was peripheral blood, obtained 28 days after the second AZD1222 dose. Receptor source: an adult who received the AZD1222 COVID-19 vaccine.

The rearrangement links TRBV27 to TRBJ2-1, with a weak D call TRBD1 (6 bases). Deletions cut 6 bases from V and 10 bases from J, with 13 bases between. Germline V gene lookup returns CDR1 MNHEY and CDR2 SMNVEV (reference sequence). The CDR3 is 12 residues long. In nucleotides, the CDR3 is TGTGCCAGCAGAGACAGGTTCCAGGAGCAGTTCTTC. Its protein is CASRDRFQEQFF.

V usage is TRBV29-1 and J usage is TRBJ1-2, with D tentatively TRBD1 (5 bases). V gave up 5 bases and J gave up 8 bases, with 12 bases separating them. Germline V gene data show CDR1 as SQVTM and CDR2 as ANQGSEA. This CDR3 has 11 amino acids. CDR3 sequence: CSVSGAGGYTF. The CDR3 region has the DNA TGCAGCGTTAGCGGGGCTGGGGGCTACACCTTC.

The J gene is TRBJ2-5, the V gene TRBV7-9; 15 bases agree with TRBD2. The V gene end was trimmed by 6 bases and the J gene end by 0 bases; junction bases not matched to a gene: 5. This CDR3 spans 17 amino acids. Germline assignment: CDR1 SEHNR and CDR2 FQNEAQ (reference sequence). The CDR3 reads CASSSGLAGGYQETQYF. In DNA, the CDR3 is TGTGCCAGCAGTTCCGGACTAGCGGGGGGGTACCAAGAGACCCAGTACTTC.

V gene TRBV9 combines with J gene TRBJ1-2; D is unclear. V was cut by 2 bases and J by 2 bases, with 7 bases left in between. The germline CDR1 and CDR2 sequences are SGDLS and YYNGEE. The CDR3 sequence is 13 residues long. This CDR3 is CASSVSENYGYTF. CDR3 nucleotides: TGTGCCAGCAGCGTCTCTGAAAACTATGGCTACACCTTC.

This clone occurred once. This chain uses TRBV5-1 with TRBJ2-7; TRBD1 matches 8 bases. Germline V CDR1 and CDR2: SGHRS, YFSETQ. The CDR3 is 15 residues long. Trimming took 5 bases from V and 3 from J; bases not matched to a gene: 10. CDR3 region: CASRGQGYSGYEQYF. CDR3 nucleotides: TGCGCCAGCAGAGGACAGGGCTATTCAGGCTACGAGCAGTACTTC.

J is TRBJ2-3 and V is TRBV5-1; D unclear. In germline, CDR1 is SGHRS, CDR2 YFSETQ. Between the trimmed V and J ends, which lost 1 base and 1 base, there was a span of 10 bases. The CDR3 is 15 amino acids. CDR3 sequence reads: CASSLLGRGTDTQYF. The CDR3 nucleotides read TGCGCCAGCAGCTTGCTAGGACGGGGCACAGATACGCAGTATTTT.

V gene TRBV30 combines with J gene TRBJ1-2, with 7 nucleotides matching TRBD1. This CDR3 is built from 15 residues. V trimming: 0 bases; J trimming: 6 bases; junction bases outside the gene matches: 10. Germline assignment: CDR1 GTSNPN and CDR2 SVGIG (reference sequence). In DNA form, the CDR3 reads TGTGCCTGGAGTGTACTCAGACAGGGAAGTAATGGCTACACCTTC. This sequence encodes CAWSVLRQGSNGYTF.

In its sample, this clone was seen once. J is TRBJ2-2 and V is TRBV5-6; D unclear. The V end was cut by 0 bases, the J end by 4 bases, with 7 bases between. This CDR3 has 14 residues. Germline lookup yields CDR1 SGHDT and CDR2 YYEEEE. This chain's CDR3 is CASSLVLPTGELFF. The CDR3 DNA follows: TGTGCCAGCAGCTTGGTACTCCCCACCGGGGAGCTGTTTTTT.

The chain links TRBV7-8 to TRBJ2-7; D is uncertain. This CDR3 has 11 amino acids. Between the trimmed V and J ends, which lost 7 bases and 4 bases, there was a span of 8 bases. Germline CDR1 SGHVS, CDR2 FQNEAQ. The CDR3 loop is CASMGHYEQYV. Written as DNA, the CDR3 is TGTGCCAGCATGGGCCATTACGAGCAGTACGTC.

The CDR3 DNA reads as TGTGCCAGTAGTATAGCAAGCTCCTACAATGAGCAGTTCTTC. Encoded protein: CASSIASSYNEQFF. This chain joins TRBV19 and TRBJ2-1, with D unclear. Trimming took off 1 base at V and 0 bases at J, with 4 bases between the two ends. From germline, CDR1 is LNHDA and CDR2 SQIVND (reference sequence). This CDR3 comprises 14 residues.